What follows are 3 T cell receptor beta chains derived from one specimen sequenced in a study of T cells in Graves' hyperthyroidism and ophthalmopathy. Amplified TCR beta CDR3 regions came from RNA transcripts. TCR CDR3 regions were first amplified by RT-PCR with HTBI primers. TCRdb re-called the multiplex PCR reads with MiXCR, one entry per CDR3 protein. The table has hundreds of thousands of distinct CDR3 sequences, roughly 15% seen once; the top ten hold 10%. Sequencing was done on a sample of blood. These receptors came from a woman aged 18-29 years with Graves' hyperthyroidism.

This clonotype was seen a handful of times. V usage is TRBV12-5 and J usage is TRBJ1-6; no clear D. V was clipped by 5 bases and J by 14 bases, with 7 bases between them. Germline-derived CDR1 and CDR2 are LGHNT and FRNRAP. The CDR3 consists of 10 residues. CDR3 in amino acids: CASGAGSLHF. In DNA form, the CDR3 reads TGTGCTAGTGGTGCCGGGTCCCTCCACTTT. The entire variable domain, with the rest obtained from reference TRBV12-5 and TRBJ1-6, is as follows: DARVTQTPRHKVTEMGQEVTMRCQPILGHNTVFWYRQTMMQGLELLAYFRNRAPLDDSGMPKDRFSAEMPDATLATLKIQPSEPRDSAVYFCASGAGSLHFGNGTRLTVT.

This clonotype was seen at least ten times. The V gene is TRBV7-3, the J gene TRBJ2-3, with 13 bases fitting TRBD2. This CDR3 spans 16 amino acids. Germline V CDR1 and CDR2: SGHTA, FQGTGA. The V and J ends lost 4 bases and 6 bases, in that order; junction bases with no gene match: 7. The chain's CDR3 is CASSSGLAGSGDTQYF. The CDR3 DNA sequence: TGTGCCAGCAGCTCGGGACTAGCGGGATCGGGGGATACGCAGTATTTT.

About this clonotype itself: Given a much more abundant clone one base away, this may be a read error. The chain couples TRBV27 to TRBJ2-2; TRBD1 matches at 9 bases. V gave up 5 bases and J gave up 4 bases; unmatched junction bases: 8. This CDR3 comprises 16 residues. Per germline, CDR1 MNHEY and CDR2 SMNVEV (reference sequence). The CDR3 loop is CASSRVGTGFTGELFF. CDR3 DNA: TGTGCCAGCAGTCGGGTCGGGACAGGGTTCACCGGGGAGCTGTTTTTT.